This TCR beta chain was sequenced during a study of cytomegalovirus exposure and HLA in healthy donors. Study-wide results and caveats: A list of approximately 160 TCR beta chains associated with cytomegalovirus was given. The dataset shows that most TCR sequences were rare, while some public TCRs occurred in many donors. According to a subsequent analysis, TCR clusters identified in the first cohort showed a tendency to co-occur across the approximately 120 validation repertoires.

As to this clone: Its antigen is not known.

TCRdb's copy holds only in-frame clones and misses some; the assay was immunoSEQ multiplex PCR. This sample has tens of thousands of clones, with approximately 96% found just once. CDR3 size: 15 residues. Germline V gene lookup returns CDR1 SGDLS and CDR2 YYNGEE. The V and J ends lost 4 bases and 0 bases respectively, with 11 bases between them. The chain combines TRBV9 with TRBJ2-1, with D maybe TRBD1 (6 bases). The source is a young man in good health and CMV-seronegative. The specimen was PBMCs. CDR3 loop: CASSITGSSYNEQFF. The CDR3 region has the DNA TGTGCCAGCAGCATCACAGGGAGCTCCTACAATGAGCAGTTCTTC.